The 24 T cell receptor beta chains reported below all come from one sample, sequenced in a study of shared clonotypes between healthy human individuals. TCRdb's table, derived via immunoSEQ multiplex PCR, lists solely in-frame clones and lacks some. Of over a million clones in the sample, around four fifths were seen once. Sample: memory CD4+ T cells sorted from blood. Specified subset: CD45RA-negative fraction. These receptors were taken from a man aged 18 to 30 in good health.

This chain joins TRBV9 and TRBJ2-3, with D possibly being TRBD1 or TRBD2 (5 bases each). V lost 1 base and J 0 bases, leaving 9 bases between the germline ends. The CDR3 sequence is 15 residues long. Germline V lookup: CDR1 SGDLS, CDR2 YYNGEE. CDR3 region: CASSVTGLSTDTQYF. The CDR3 DNA follows: TGTGCCAGCAGCGTAACGGGGCTTAGCACAGATACGCAGTATTTT.

The chain employs TRBV18 and TRBJ2-7; 10 bases fit TRBD1. The germline gives CDR1 KGHSH, CDR2 LQKENI. The CDR3 length is 14 residues. Trimming removed 6 bases from V and 2 bases from J; junction bases left unmatched: 4. For the CDR3, the DNA is TGTGCCAGCTCGGGGACAGGGGCCACCTACGAGCAGTACTTC. This sequence encodes CASSGTGATYEQYF.

The chain uses TRBV18 and TRBJ2-2; the D is unclear. The V end lost 3 bases, the J end lost 6 bases, and 8 bases lay between the germline ends. Germline V lookup: CDR1 KGHSH, CDR2 LQKENI. This CDR3 is built from 13 residues. The chain's CDR3 is CASSPSGAGELFF. CDR3 DNA sequence: TGTGCCAGCTCACCCTCAGGAGCCGGGGAGCTGTTTTTT.

As regards this clone: Other nucleotide sequences from this sample produce the same CDR3. V gene TRBV29-1 combines with J gene TRBJ1-1, with 9 bases lining up with TRBD1. V lost 7 bases to trimming and J lost 1 base; unmatched junction nucleotides: 4. Germline-derived CDR1 and CDR2 are SQVTM and ANQGSEA. The CDR3 runs 13 residues. The CDR3 bases are TGCAGCGCCCTGGACAGGGGGAACACTGAAGCTTTCTTT. Residues: CSALDRGNTEAFF.

The DNA of the CDR3 is TGTGCCAGCAGCCAAGAGGTGGACTATACGCAGTATTTT. Protein sequence: CASSQEVDYTQYF. The rearrangement links TRBV4-2 to TRBJ2-3, with TRBD2 as a possible D gene (5 bases). The CDR3 has 13 residues. Germline lookup yields CDR1 LGHNA and CDR2 YNFKEQ. V was cut by 0 bases and J by 7 bases, with 8 bases left in between.

V gene TRBV2 combines with J gene TRBJ2-7, with 8 positions matching TRBD2. The CDR3 consists of 14 residues. V lost 4 bases and J lost 2; bases outside the gene matches: 4. CDR1 and CDR2 (germline): SNHLY, FYNNEI. The CDR3 loop reads CASSAAGGPYEQYF. The CDR3, as DNA: TGTGCCAGCAGTGCGGCGGGAGGACCCTACGAGCAGTACTTC.

The chain uses TRBV9 and TRBJ2-1; 8 nucleotides agree with TRBD1. This CDR3 comprises 15 residues. CDR1 is SGDLS and CDR2 is YYNGEE in the germline V gene. Trimming took 4 bases from V and 3 from J; bases not matched to a gene: 6. CDR3 coding DNA: TGTGCCAGCAGCCCGGGACAGGTCCACTACAATGAGCAGTTCTTC. It yields the protein CASSPGQVHYNEQFF.

This clone has more than one count but fewer than ten. This same CDR3 is encoded by further DNA sequences in the sample. The chain couples TRBV5-6 to TRBJ1-1; D might be TRBD1 (5 bases). Germline V gene data show CDR1 as SGHDT and CDR2 as YYEEEE. V was cut by 1 base and J by 4 bases, with 5 bases left in between. This CDR3 region has 12 residues. The CDR3 is CASSLRGTEAFF. CDR3 DNA: TGTGCCAGCAGCTTGAGGGGCACTGAAGCTTTCTTT. The whole variable domain, filled in from reference TRBV5-6 and TRBJ1-1, reads DAGVTQSPTHLIKTRGQQVTLRCSPKSGHDTVSWYQQALGQGPQFIFQYYEEEERQRGNFPDRFSGHQFPNYSSELNVNALLLGDSALYLCASSLRGTEAFFGQGTRLTVV.

The chain uses TRBV5-1 and TRBJ1-3, with 12 bases identical to TRBD1. This CDR3 is 14 amino acids long. Germline lookup yields CDR1 SGHRS and CDR2 YFSETQ. Trimming took 6 bases from V and 9 from J; bases not matched to a gene: 7. The CDR3 DNA reads as TGCGCCAGCACTGAGGGACAGGGGGCGTCCACCATATATTTT. Encoded protein: CASTEGQGASTIYF.

The gene calls are TRBV5-1 and TRBJ1-1; D unresolved. The V gene lost 0 bases and the J gene lost 0 bases, with 12 bases spanning the gap. CDR3 length: 16 residues. Germline assignment: CDR1 SGHRS and CDR2 YFSETQ. The CDR3 DNA follows: TGCGCCAGCAGCTTGGCCGGGTTTTACATGAACACTGAAGCTTTCTTT. Its translation is CASSLAGFYMNTEAFF.

The chain couples TRBV2 to TRBJ2-2; no definite D call. Germline V gene lookup returns CDR1 SNHLY and CDR2 FYNNEI. The ends were cut back, 4 bases at V and 1 base at J, with 13 bases in the middle. This CDR3 contains 16 residues. This CDR3 is CASSVGVGKNTGELFF. The CDR3 DNA is TGTGCCAGCAGTGTCGGCGTGGGCAAGAACACCGGGGAGCTGTTTTTT.

The table lists this clone with many counts. The chain couples TRBV2 to TRBJ1-2; D might be TRBD1 (6 bases). This CDR3 contains 13 residues. The germline CDR1 and CDR2 sequences are SNHLY and FYNNEI. The germline V and J ends were trimmed by 6 bases and 4 bases, with 12 bases remaining between them. The DNA for the CDR3 is TGTGCCAGCAGCGGGGACAACCGCTATGGCTACACCTTC. Protein sequence: CASSGDNRYGYTF.

The chain links TRBV27 to TRBJ1-1; D is undetermined. Per the germline V gene, CDR1 is MNHEY and CDR2 is SMNVEV (reference sequence). V lost 2 bases and J lost 5, with 9 bases in between. The CDR3 contains 13 residues. This chain's CDR3 is CASSLEVATEAFF. The CDR3 DNA reads as TGTGCCAGCAGTTTAGAGGTCGCAACTGAAGCTTTCTTT.

The chain recombines TRBV7-9 with TRBJ2-3, with D possibly TRBD2 on 6 matching bases. Germline V gene lookup returns CDR1 SEHNR and CDR2 FQNEAQ (reference sequence). Trimming pared 3 bases from V and 2 bases from J, leaving 15 bases between. CDR3 size: 16 residues. CDR3 sequence (DNA): TGTGCCAGCAGCTTCCTCCTCGGGGGATACACAGATACGCAGTATTTT. Amino acids: CASSFLLGGYTDTQYF.

DNA for the CDR3: TGCGCCAGCAGCTGGGCGGGGACAGCCCTCGGTAATGAAAAACTGTTTTTT. Translation gives CASSWAGTALGNEKLFF. The chain employs TRBV5-1 and TRBJ1-4, with 7 nucleotides matching TRBD1. Germline lookup yields CDR1 SGHRS and CDR2 YFSETQ. With V trimmed by 3 bases and J by 4 bases, 12 bases remained unmatched. The CDR3 sequence is 17 residues long.

This chain joins TRBV27 and TRBJ2-7; maybe TRBD2 (5 bases). Trimming stripped 3 bases from V and 2 bases from J, with 14 bases between. CDR1 is MNHEY and CDR2 is SMNVEV in the germline V gene (reference sequence). The CDR3 consists of 15 residues. The CDR3 coding sequence is TGTGCCAGCAGTTTTGGAAGTCGGACTCCCTACGAGCAGTACTTC. The encoded protein is CASSFGSRTPYEQYF.

This clone was observed a few times. V gene TRBV5-8 combines with J gene TRBJ1-2; D is uncertain. The CDR3 totals 15 residues. Per germline, CDR1 SGHTS and CDR2 YDEGEE. Trimming took off 0 bases at V and 5 bases at J, with 14 bases between the two ends. The CDR3 coding sequence is TGTGCCAGCAGCTTGGCCCAGTCTACGCTTTATGGCTACACCTTC. It is translated as CASSLAQSTLYGYTF.

The chain employs TRBV9 and TRBJ2-6, with TRBD1 matching 8 bases. Trimming at V came to 4 bases and at J to 2 bases, leaving 11 bases not matched to a gene. Per the germline V gene, CDR1 is SGDLS and CDR2 is YYNGEE. The CDR3 runs to 18 residues. The CDR3 coding sequence is TGTGCCAGCAGCACTCGGACAGGGTTTGGGGCTGGGGCCAACGTCCTGACTTTC. As protein: CASSTRTGFGAGANVLTF.

The V call is TRBV6-5, the J call TRBJ2-7; D unclear. Germline assignment: CDR1 MNHEY and CDR2 SVGAGI. V shed 6 bases and J shed 2 bases, with 14 bases lying between them. This CDR3 spans 14 amino acids. Here the CDR3 reads CASSLETGTYEQYF. CDR3 in DNA: TGTGCCAGCAGCTTAGAGACTGGCACCTACGAGCAGTACTTC.

CDR3 residues: CASSLGPSASEKLFF. In nucleotides, the CDR3 is TGCGCCAGCAGCCTCGGGCCCTCAGCGAGTGAAAAACTGTTTTTT. The chain combines TRBV5-1 with TRBJ1-4; D gene ambiguous. There are 15 residues in the CDR3. CDR1 SGHRS and CDR2 YFSETQ come from the germline V gene. V was clipped by 4 bases and J by 7 bases, with 17 bases between them.

V and J are TRBV7-3 and TRBJ2-2; unclear D gene. V lost 7 bases and J 4 bases, leaving 13 bases between the germline ends. Germline lookup yields CDR1 SGHTA and CDR2 FQGTGA. The CDR3 is 14 residues long. CDR3: CASTLKTGTGELFF. The CDR3 nucleotides read TGTGCCAGCACCCTGAAGACTGGCACCGGGGAGCTGTTTTTT.

The chain is built from TRBV6-5 and TRBJ2-7; TRBD1 aligns across 9 bases. This CDR3 is 13 amino acids long. Trimming removed 7 bases from V and 6 bases from J; junction bases left unmatched: 7. Germline CDR1 and CDR2: MNHEY and SVGAGI. This CDR3 reads CASTDRGKGEQYF. Here the CDR3 DNA reads TGTGCCAGCACCGACAGGGGGAAGGGCGAGCAGTACTTC.

In the case of this clone: Germline and junction disagree at one end, which may indicate a read error. The genes are TRBV5-1 and TRBJ2-2; 8 bases are a match to TRBD1. CDR3 length: 16 residues. Germline CDR1 SGHRS, CDR2 YFSETQ. CDR3: CANSLGAGGATGELFF. CDR3 DNA: TGCGCCAACAGCCTTGGGGCAGGGGGCGCAACCGGGGAGCTGTTTTTT.

J is TRBJ1-3 and V is TRBV5-1; no clear D. The germline CDR1 and CDR2 sequences are SGHRS and YFSETQ. Between the trimmed V and J ends, which lost 4 bases and 0 bases, there was a span of 14 bases. The CDR3 is made up of 16 amino acids. In DNA, the CDR3 is TGCGCCAGCAGCCCGGCGGGCGAGCACTCTGGAAACACCATATATTTT. It specifies CASSPAGEHSGNTIYF.